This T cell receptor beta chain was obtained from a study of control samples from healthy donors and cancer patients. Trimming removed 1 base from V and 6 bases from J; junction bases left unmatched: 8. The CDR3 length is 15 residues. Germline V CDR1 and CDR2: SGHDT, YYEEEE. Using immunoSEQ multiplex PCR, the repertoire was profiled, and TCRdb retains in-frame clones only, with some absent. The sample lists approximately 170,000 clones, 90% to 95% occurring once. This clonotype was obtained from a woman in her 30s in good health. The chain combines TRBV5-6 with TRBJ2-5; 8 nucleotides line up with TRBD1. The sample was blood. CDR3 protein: CASSLPVGQGQTQYF. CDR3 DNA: TGTGCCAGCAGCTTGCCTGTCGGACAGGGTCAGACCCAGTACTTC. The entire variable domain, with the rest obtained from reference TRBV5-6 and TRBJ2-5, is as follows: DAGVTQSPTHLIKTRGQQVTLRCSPKSGHDTVSWYQQALGQGPQFIFQYYEEEERQRGNFPDRFSGHQFPNYSSELNVNALLLGDSALYLCASSLPVGQGQTQYFGPGTRLLVL.